Detailed here is one TCR beta chain. The antigen is unknown. The CDR3 spans 13 residues. V dropped 3 bases and J dropped 2 bases, with 8 bases sitting between them. Germline values: CDR1 MDHEN, CDR2 SYDVKM. These data originate in a study of T cell repertoires in cytomegalovirus infection. In the study overall: From public TCR beta signatures came an indication of both CMV infection and matching HLA type. Overall study results and limits: Cumulative public TCR beta family frequency identified CMV carriers with the relevant HLA. There were HLA-C-restricted CMV-specific TCR beta clonotypes dominating the ex vivo response.

One entry per CDR3 protein, called by TCRdb with MiXCR from the reads. Of over 150,000 distinct CDR3 sequences in the sample, about 15% were seen once. This TCR derives from a human donor in good health (CMV status not recorded). Some clones in this sample may be carry-over from other donors' samples. Sequenced material: PBMCs. V usage is TRBV28 and J usage is TRBJ2-7; D is undetermined. CDR3 region: CASSFGVTYEQYF. CDR3 bases: TGTGCCAGCAGTTTTGGGGTTACCTACGAGCAGTACTTC.